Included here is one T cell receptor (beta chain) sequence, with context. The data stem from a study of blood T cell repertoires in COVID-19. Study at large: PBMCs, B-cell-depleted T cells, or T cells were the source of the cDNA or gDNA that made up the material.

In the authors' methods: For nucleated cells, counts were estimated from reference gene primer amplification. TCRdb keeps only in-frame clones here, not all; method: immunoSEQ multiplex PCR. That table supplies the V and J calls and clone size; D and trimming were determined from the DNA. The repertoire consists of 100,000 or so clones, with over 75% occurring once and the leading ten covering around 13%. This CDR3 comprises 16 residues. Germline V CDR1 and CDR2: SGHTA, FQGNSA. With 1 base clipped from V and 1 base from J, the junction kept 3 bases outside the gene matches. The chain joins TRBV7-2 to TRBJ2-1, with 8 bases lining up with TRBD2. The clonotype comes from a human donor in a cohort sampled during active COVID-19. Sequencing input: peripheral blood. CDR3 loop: CASSLVPGGSYNEQFF. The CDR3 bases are TGTGCCAGCAGCTTAGTCCCGGGGGGGTCCTACAATGAGCAGTTCTTC.